This passage covers 14 T cell receptor beta chains from one sample sequenced in a study of cytomegalovirus exposure and HLA in healthy donors. This PCR relied on a set of 60 Vbeta primers and 13 Jbeta primers. Generated by immunoSEQ multiplex PCR, the TCRdb table keeps only in-frame clones and is missing some. Of 35,000 to 45,000 clones in the sample, more than 60% were seen once. Material for sequencing was PBMCs. The receptors were sampled from a man under 40 in good health and CMV-seronegative.

The chain recombines TRBV7-6 with TRBJ2-1, with D perhaps TRBD2 (5 bases). The CDR3 contains 14 residues. Deletions cut 0 bases from V and 8 bases from J, with 11 bases between. The germline CDR1 and CDR2 sequences are SGHVS and FNYEAQ. CDR3 coding DNA: TGTGCCAGCAGCTTAGCTGACGTGCGGGATGAGCAGTTCTTC. Its translation is CASSLADVRDEQFF.

This clone was detected a few times. The chain links TRBV2 to TRBJ2-5; D is uncertain. Germline V lookup: CDR1 SNHLY, CDR2 FYNNEI. This CDR3 is 11 amino acids long. Deletions cut 6 bases from V and 7 bases from J, with 9 bases between. CDR3 nucleotide sequence: TGTGCCAGCAGCGACGAGGCGACCCAGTACTTC. It codes for CASSDEATQYF.

The V call is TRBV5-4, the J call TRBJ2-5; 16 bases map to TRBD2. The trim removed 4 bases at V and 4 bases at J, leaving 7 bases unmatched. The germline V gene encodes CDR1 SGHNT and CDR2 YYREEE (reference sequence). The CDR3 covers 17 residues. CDR3 nucleotides: TGTGCCAGCAGCGCGGGACTAGCGGGGGGGCAGGGAGAGACCCAGTACTTC. Protein product: CASSAGLAGGQGETQYF.

V is TRBV28 and J is TRBJ2-5; possible D gene TRBD2, 6 bases. CDR1 and CDR2 (germline): MDHEN, SYDVKM. V gave up 5 bases and J gave up 4 bases, with 20 bases separating them. The CDR3 contains 16 residues. The CDR3 DNA reads as TGTGCCAGCAGTCCCTCCCGTTTGGGGGGTCGAGAGACCCAGTACTTC. It is translated as CASSPSRLGGRETQYF.

This chain uses TRBV6-6 with TRBJ2-5, with D unclear. V was clipped by 2 bases and J by 10 bases, with 11 bases between them. The germline CDR1 and CDR2 sequences are MNHNY and SVGAGI (reference sequence). This CDR3 spans 12 amino acids. For the CDR3, the DNA is TGTGCCAGCAGTTACACCCCCAACTACCAGTACTTC. It specifies CASSYTPNYQYF.

The genes are TRBV28 and TRBJ2-1; TRBD2 agrees at 8 bases. V was clipped by 7 bases and J by 4 bases; unmatched bases: 9. The CDR3 loop spans 15 amino acids. Germline V CDR1 and CDR2: MDHEN, SYDVKM. The CDR3 coding sequence is TGTGCCAGCACCTCGGGGGGGAGTACATACAATGAGCAGTTCTTC. Its protein product is CASTSGGSTYNEQFF.

The chain links TRBV6-5 to TRBJ1-4; possible D gene TRBD1, 5 bases. CDR1 MNHEY and CDR2 SVGAGI come from the germline V gene. V shed 6 bases and J shed 7 bases, with 12 bases lying between them. The CDR3 sequence is 13 residues long. In nucleotides, the CDR3 is TGTGCCAGCAGGGACGTAGACAGTGAAAAACTGTTTTTT. Translated: CASRDVDSEKLFF.

The chain is built from TRBV27 and TRBJ1-4, with D perhaps matching TRBD1 (6 bases). This CDR3 is 14 amino acids long. V lost 6 bases and J lost 1, with 9 bases in between. The germline CDR1 and CDR2 sequences are MNHEY and SMNVEV (reference sequence). CDR3 amino acids: CASRAGVTNEKLFF. The CDR3, as DNA: TGTGCCAGCAGGGCAGGGGTAACTAATGAAAAACTGTTTTTT.

This chain links TRBV6-5 with TRBJ1-2, with D maybe TRBD1 (5 bases). The CDR3 has 13 amino acids. CDR1 and CDR2 from the germline V gene are MNHEY and SVGAGI. V was cut by 4 bases and J by 5 bases, with 11 bases left in between. The CDR3, as DNA: TGTGCCAGCAGTTCGCATGGGGGGTATGGCTACACCTTC. Its protein product is CASSSHGGYGYTF.

Sample share makes this clone medium-sized. The chain is built from TRBV6-6 and TRBJ1-3; D gene uncertain. Germline CDR1 MNHNY, CDR2 SVGAGI (reference sequence). The CDR3 has 14 amino acids. Trimming pared 8 bases from V and 9 bases from J, leaving 20 bases between. The CDR3, as DNA: TGTGCCAGCTTCCTTCTTGAGGCGGCCGGCACCATATATTTT. As protein: CASFLLEAAGTIYF.

The chain couples TRBV27 to TRBJ1-2; the D gene is possibly TRBD1 (5 bases). Germline V CDR1 and CDR2: MNHEY, SMNVEV (reference sequence). This CDR3 has 12 residues. The V end lost 7 bases, the J end lost 4 bases, and 10 bases lay between the germline ends. The CDR3 coding sequence is TGTGCCAGCAAAGCAGGGCCCTATGGCTACACCTTC. Residues: CASKAGPYGYTF.

The chain joins TRBV7-8 to TRBJ1-5, with 10 nucleotides matching TRBD1. The ends lost 2 bases at V and 2 bases at J; junction bases unmatched: 6. The CDR3 contains 17 residues. Germline V gene data show CDR1 as SGHVS and CDR2 as FQNEAQ. The CDR3 coding sequence is TGTGCCAGCAGCTTACGACAGGGGGCCTTGGGCAATCAGCCCCAGCATTTT. It is translated as CASSLRQGALGNQPQHF.

V is TRBV7-2 and J is TRBJ2-7; D unresolved. V was trimmed by 4 bases and J by 5 bases, leaving 15 bases between them. Looked up from germline, CDR1 is SGHTA and CDR2 is FQGNSA. There are 14 residues in the CDR3. The CDR3 reads CASSSKVGSNEQYF. In DNA form, the CDR3 reads TGTGCCAGCAGCTCGAAAGTGGGTAGCAACGAGCAGTACTTC.

This sequence joins TRBV6-6 and TRBJ1-1; unclear D gene. The germline V gene encodes CDR1 MNHNY and CDR2 SVGAGI (reference sequence). Trimming removed 8 bases at V and 4 bases at J, with 14 bases between. The CDR3 extends over 13 amino acids. CDR3: CASGVGGRTEAFF. Here the CDR3 DNA reads TGTGCCAGCGGGGTCGGAGGGCGCACTGAAGCTTTCTTT.